The entry below describes one T cell receptor (beta chain). The CDR3 is made up of 14 amino acids. V trimming: 8 bases; J trimming: 2 bases; junction bases outside the gene matches: 3. Germline CDR1 MDHEN, CDR2 SYDVKM. Time point noted: after neoadjuvant nivolumab, at surgical resection. Analysis of PBMCs was direct, with no culture step. Assay: immunoSEQ multiplex PCR; the TCRdb copy retains only in-frame clones and omits some. The table has tens of thousands of clones, less than 90% seen once. The source of the sample is a study of neoadjuvant anti-PD-1 for oral cavity cancer. Sample: PBMCs, taken after nivolumab (anti-PD-1) treatment. The rearrangement joins TRBV28 to TRBJ2-1, with 10 nucleotides matching TRBD2. This TCR was sampled from a person between 40 and 80 years old with oral cavity squamous cell carcinoma. The CDR3 nucleotides are TGTGCCAGCCGAGCGGGAGGGACCTACAATGAGCAGTTCTTC. It specifies CASRAGGTYNEQFF.